The rows below give T cell receptor beta chains drawn from one sample of a study of graft-versus-host responses after intestinal transplantation. Antigens for these TCRs are unknown. Using immunoSEQ multiplex PCR, the repertoire was profiled, and TCRdb retains in-frame clones only, with some absent. The data show about 100,000 clones, roughly 87% seen once. Sequences were derived from unstimulated CD4+ T cells sorted from spleen or lymph node cells, sampled before transplant. These receptor sequences come from a human donor who was the organ donor for an intestinal transplant. CDR3s include the opening cysteine and the closing phenylalanine or tryptophan. A D gene is named only where the DNA matches it firmly. Not all rows give a size; the values are once, few, many and, for expanded clones, a class.

V	size	J	D	CDR3	DNA
TRBV11-2	NA	TRBJ1-6	NA	CASSLSEGISSPLHF	TGTGCCAGCAGCTTGAGTGAGGGGATAAGTTCACCCCTCCACTTT
TRBV7-3	NA	TRBJ1-1	NA	CASSFDGYTEAFF	TGTGCCAGCAGCTTCGACGGGTACACTGAAGCTTTCTTT
TRBV4-1	few	TRBJ1-2	NA	CASSQDWVGYGYTF	TGCGCCAGCAGCCAAGACTGGGTGGGGTATGGCTACACCTTC
TRBV7-3	NA	TRBJ1-2	NA	CASSAQTGSYGYTF	TGTGCCAGCAGCGCCCAGACTGGGTCCTATGGCTACACCTTC
TRBV7-7	NA	TRBJ2-2	NA	CASRVDRNTGELFF	TGTGCCAGCAGAGTGGACCGGAACACCGGGGAGCTGTTTTTT
TRBV6-6	NA	TRBJ1-6	NA	CASSYRGVDSPLHF	TGTGCCAGCAGTTACCGGGGGGTTGATTCACCCCTCCACTTT
TRBV27	once	TRBJ1-6	NA	CASSLDSPNSPLHF	TGTGCCAGCAGTTTGGACAGCCCTAATTCACCCCTCCACTTT
TRBV5-1	NA	TRBJ2-2	NA	CASSRRQNTGELFF	TGCGCCAGCAGCCGCAGACAGAACACCGGGGAGCTGTTTTTT
TRBV29-1	NA	TRBJ1-5	NA	CSVEQAPDQPQHF	TGCAGCGTTGAGCAGGCGCCGGATCAGCCCCAGCATTTT
TRBV5-4	NA	TRBJ1-3	NA	CASSLGGASGSSGNTIYF	TGTGCCAGCAGCTTGGGGGGGGCGTCCGGCAGCTCTGGAAACACCATATATTTT
TRBV5-1	NA	TRBJ2-2	NA	CASSLVHAGELFF	TGCGCCAGCAGCTTGGTCCATGCCGGGGAGCTGTTTTTT
TRBV5-6	NA	TRBJ1-1	NA	CASAREIGAATEAFF	TGTGCCAGCGCTCGGGAGATCGGGGCGGCCACTGAAGCTTTCTTT
TRBV6-1	NA	TRBJ2-2	NA	CASTLATGRGGELFF	TGTGCCAGCACCCTAGCGACAGGGAGAGGCGGGGAGCTGTTTTTT
TRBV30	NA	TRBJ1-2	TRBD1	CAWRLDRRYGYTF	TGTGCCTGGAGGCTGGACAGGCGCTATGGCTACACCTTC
TRBV6-1	NA	TRBJ1-6	TRBD1	CASSITGTGITPLHF	TGTGCCAGCAGTATCACCGGGACAGGGATCACCCCCCTCCACTTT
TRBV28	NA	TRBJ1-1	NA	CASNNRLMPVYTEAFF	TGTGCCAGCAACAACAGACTCATGCCAGTGTACACTGAAGCTTTCTTT
TRBV2	NA	TRBJ2-2	NA	CASSERGAGYGELFF	TGTGCCAGCAGTGAAAGGGGGGCAGGGTACGGGGAGCTGTTTTTT
TRBV18	NA	TRBJ1-1	NA	CASSPGGPIAFF	TGTGCCAGCTCACCAGGGGGCCCTATAGCTTTCTTT
TRBV5-6	few	TRBJ2-1	NA	CASTPRGYNEQFF	TGTGCCAGCACCCCGCGGGGTTACAATGAGCAGTTCTTC
TRBV28	NA	TRBJ1-6	NA	CASTRPRGTGSPLHF	TGTGCCAGCACCCGCCCCCGGGGGACGGGGTCACCCCTCCACTTT
TRBV7-3	NA	TRBJ1-1	NA	CASSPSGGAKTEAFF	TGTGCCAGCAGCCCCTCGGGAGGGGCCAAGACTGAAGCTTTCTTT
TRBV30	once	TRBJ2-6	NA	CAWKPSGANVLTF	TGTGCCTGGAAGCCCTCTGGGGCCAACGTCCTGACTTTC
TRBV5-1	NA	TRBJ1-4	NA	CASRVGQQNEKLFF	TGCGCCAGCAGGGTTGGACAGCAAAATGAAAAACTGTTTTTT
TRBV5-1	NA	TRBJ1-6	NA	CASSAGTVNSPLHF	TGCGCCAGCAGCGCCGGGACGGTTAATTCACCCCTCCACTTT
TRBV19	NA	TRBJ2-4	NA	CASNSPGGRANIQYF	TGTGCCAGTAATAGTCCCGGGGGACGGGCAAACATTCAGTACTTC
TRBV5-1	NA	TRBJ1-1	NA	CASSLAMGGTEAFF	TGCGCCAGCAGCTTGGCCATGGGGGGCACTGAAGCTTTCTTT
TRBV4-1	NA	TRBJ1-4	TRBD1	CASSQVTGHNEKLFF	TGCGCCAGCAGCCAGGTGACAGGGCATAATGAAAAACTGTTTTTT
TRBV5-4	NA	TRBJ2-3	NA	CASSFELTGTDTQYF	TGTGCCAGCAGCTTTGAACTGACAGGCACAGATACGCAGTATTTT
TRBV6-5	NA	TRBJ1-2	TRBD1	CASRPTGTGYGYTF	TGTGCCAGCAGGCCGACAGGGACAGGCTATGGCTACACCTTC
TRBV19	NA	TRBJ1-6	TRBD1	CASSSGQGKSPLHF	TGTGCCAGTAGTTCGGGACAGGGAAAATCACCCCTCCACTTT
TRBV28	NA	TRBJ1-2	NA	CASNGQRDDTNYGYTF	TGTGCCAGCAATGGACAGAGAGATGACACAAACTATGGCTACACCTTC
TRBV7-3	few	TRBJ2-5	TRBD2	CASSLGLAGPLVETQYF	TGTGCCAGCAGCTTGGGACTAGCGGGTCCCCTGGTAGAGACCCAGTACTTC
TRBV6-6	few	TRBJ1-3	NA	CASSLDTISGNTIYF	TGTGCCAGCAGCCTTGACACGATCTCTGGAAACACCATATATTTT
TRBV9	NA	TRBJ2-3	NA	CASSDPYSDGRDTQYF	TGTGCCAGCAGCGACCCCTATTCAGACGGACGGGATACGCAGTATTTT
TRBV6-1	NA	TRBJ1-4	NA	CASSEYEKLFF	TGTGCCAGCAGTGAATATGAAAAACTGTTTTTT
TRBV11-2	few	TRBJ2-1	NA	CASSSEQNNEQFF	TGTGCCAGCAGCTCGGAACAAAACAATGAGCAGTTCTTC
TRBV29-1	NA	TRBJ2-1	NA	CSVRRGLGNEQFF	TGCAGCGTGAGGAGGGGGTTGGGGAATGAGCAGTTCTTC
TRBV5-1	once	TRBJ2-5	TRBD2	CASSWTGTSGGHQETQYF	TGCGCCAGCAGCTGGACCGGGACTAGCGGGGGGCACCAAGAGACCCAGTACTTC
TRBV5-1	NA	TRBJ2-2	NA	CASSLGGSTGELFF	TGCGCCAGCAGCTTGGGGGGGTCCACCGGGGAGCTGTTTTTT
TRBV9	NA	TRBJ2-2	TRBD1	CASSARPGQGWSGELFF	TGTGCCAGCAGCGCCCGACCGGGACAGGGCTGGTCGGGGGAGCTGTTTTTT
TRBV4-2	once	TRBJ2-5	TRBD2	CASRPRLAGGQETQYF	TGTGCCAGCAGGCCTAGACTAGCGGGGGGACAAGAGACCCAGTACTTC
TRBV9	once	TRBJ1-2	NA	CASSGYGYTF	TGTGCCAGCAGCGGATATGGCTACACCTTC
TRBV6-6	NA	TRBJ1-5	NA	CASSYGQSNQPQHF	TGTGCCAGCAGTTACGGACAGAGCAATCAGCCCCAGCATTTT
TRBV7-3	NA	TRBJ1-5	NA	CASSLTRGKPQHF	TGTGCCAGCAGCTTAACTCGGGGCAAGCCCCAGCATTTT
TRBV30	NA	TRBJ2-6	NA	CAWTGAGANVLTF	TGTGCCTGGACTGGGGCTGGGGCCAACGTCCTGACTTTC
TRBV10-1	NA	TRBJ2-7	TRBD1	CASSGSFGTAVNYEQYF	TGCGCCAGCAGTGGGTCGTTCGGGACAGCAGTTAACTACGAGCAGTACTTC
TRBV18	NA	TRBJ1-1	NA	CASSPPGPGNTEAFF	TGTGCCAGCTCACCACCGGGGCCAGGAAACACTGAAGCTTTCTTT
TRBV2	NA	TRBJ2-1	NA	CASFLPGAYNEQFF	TGTGCCAGCTTCCTACCAGGGGCCTACAATGAGCAGTTCTTC
TRBV11-1	few	TRBJ1-2	NA	CASSLTAGGGYTF	TGTGCCAGCAGCCTAACGGCGGGCGGCGGCTACACCTTC
TRBV29-1	NA	TRBJ2-7	NA	CSVSVGAYEQYF	TGCAGCGTCTCCGTGGGGGCGTACGAGCAGTACTTC
TRBV6-5	once	TRBJ2-2	NA	CASSKSRTGELFF	TGTGCCAGCAGTAAAAGTCGGACCGGGGAGCTGTTTTTT
TRBV18	NA	TRBJ1-1	NA	CASSPQVEAFF	TGTGCCAGCTCACCACAGGTGGAAGCTTTCTTT
TRBV30	NA	TRBJ2-2	NA	CACRVGELFF	TGTGCCTGTAGGGTCGGGGAGCTGTTTTTT
TRBV29-1	NA	TRBJ1-1	NA	CSVDLQRSNTEAFF	TGCAGCGTTGATTTACAAAGGTCGAACACTGAAGCTTTCTTT
TRBV10-3	NA	TRBJ1-2	NA	CAISQGGGYTF	TGTGCCATCAGTCAAGGGGGGGGCTACACCTTC